The 30 T cell receptor beta chains below come from one sample, sequenced in a study of blood T cell repertoires in COVID-19. The method was immunoSEQ multiplex PCR; TCRdb's version includes in-frame clones alone and lacks a portion of them. This table holds about 120,000 clones, approximately 90% found once. The material sequenced was peripheral blood. These receptor sequences come from a woman aged 45-65 years with acute or convalescent COVID-19.

J is TRBJ2-1 and V is TRBV29-1, with TRBD2 matching 13 bases. Trimming took 4 bases from V and 6 from J; bases not matched to a gene: 6. Germline loops: CDR1 SQVTM, CDR2 ANQGSEA. This CDR3 spans 15 amino acids. CDR3 nucleotides: TGCAGCGTTGTCCTGACTAGCGGGAGGATCAATGAGCAGTTCTTC. Its protein is CSVVLTSGRINEQFF.

This clone occurred once. The chain joins TRBV28 to TRBJ2-1; 10 bases agree with TRBD2. From germline, CDR1 is MDHEN and CDR2 SYDVKM. The CDR3 runs to 16 residues. The trim removed 5 bases at V and 8 bases at J, leaving 12 bases unmatched. CDR3 residues: CASSPSGRAGNDEQFF. The CDR3 DNA is TGTGCCAGCAGTCCCAGCGGGAGGGCCGGGAATGATGAGCAGTTCTTC.

The chain combines TRBV3-1 (or the pseudogene TRBV3-2) with TRBJ1-1; 7 nucleotides align to TRBD1. Trimming cost V 3 bases and J 10 bases; bases outside gene matches: 14. The germline CDR1 and CDR2 sequences are LGHDT and YNNKEL (reference sequence). The CDR3 has 15 amino acids. CDR3 sequence: CASSQGTTGAGGAFF. The DNA for the CDR3 is TGTGCCAGCAGCCAGGGTACCACAGGGGCAGGGGGAGCTTTCTTT.

The chain recombines TRBV18 with TRBJ1-1; D is ambiguous. From germline, CDR1 is KGHSH and CDR2 LQKENI. V lost 3 bases and J lost 0, with 8 bases in between. The CDR3 length is 14 residues. The CDR3 nucleotides read TGTGCCAGCTCACCCGGAGCGATGAACACTGAAGCTTTCTTT. Amino acids: CASSPGAMNTEAFF.

This chain uses TRBV29-1 with TRBJ1-4; D is possibly TRBD1 (5 bases). This CDR3 region has 13 residues. The germline V and J ends were trimmed by 5 bases and 4 bases, with 11 bases remaining between them. From germline, CDR1 is SQVTM and CDR2 ANQGSEA. This chain's CDR3 is CSVRKGFNEKLFF. The CDR3 DNA is TGCAGCGTTCGAAAGGGGTTTAATGAAAAACTGTTTTTT. The complete variable domain, with remaining parts taken from reference TRBV29-1 and TRBJ1-4, reads SAVISQKPSRDICQRGTSLTIQCQVDSQVTMMFWYRQQPGQSLTLIATANQGSEATYESGFVIDKFPISRPNLTFSTLTVSNMSPEDSSIYLCSVRKGFNEKLFFGSGTQLSVL.

In its sample, this clone was seen once. This chain connects TRBV30 to TRBJ1-4; no firm D call. Deletions cut 3 bases from V and 2 bases from J, with 10 bases between. Germline CDR1 and CDR2: GTSNPN and SVGIG (reference sequence). This CDR3 region has 14 residues. The CDR3 loop is CAWRRMRTNEKLFF. The CDR3, as DNA: TGTGCCTGGAGGAGGATGAGGACTAATGAAAAACTGTTTTTT.

This chain joins TRBV6-6 and TRBJ2-2; D is undetermined. The CDR3 is 12 amino acids. The germline V and J ends were trimmed by 7 bases and 4 bases, with 7 bases remaining between them. The V gene's germline CDR1 is MNHNY and CDR2 SVGAGI (reference sequence). CDR3 amino acids: CASTPSTGELFF. The CDR3 region has the DNA TGTGCCAGCACCCCCTCCACCGGGGAGCTGTTTTTT.

The sample holds one count of this clone. The V and J genes are TRBV28 and TRBJ2-1; 8 positions match TRBD1. The trim removed 6 bases at V and 9 bases at J, leaving 10 bases unmatched. CDR1 MDHEN and CDR2 SYDVKM come from the germline V gene. This CDR3 is 14 amino acids long. The CDR3 sequence: CASRLQTGEAEQFF. CDR3 coding DNA: TGTGCCAGCAGGCTACAGACAGGGGAGGCTGAGCAGTTCTTC.

The rearrangement links TRBV5-1 to TRBJ1-4; 7 nucleotides line up with TRBD1. The CDR3 runs to 16 residues. V dropped 4 bases and J dropped 2; count of bases not matched to a gene: 8. Germline V CDR1 and CDR2: SGHRS, YFSETQ. In nucleotides, the CDR3 is TGCGCCAGCAGCCTGACAGGGTGGGCGACTAATGAAAAACTGTTTTTT. Translating gives CASSLTGWATNEKLFF.

J is TRBJ2-1 and V is TRBV29-1; 8 bases align to TRBD1. Germline V lookup: CDR1 SQVTM, CDR2 ANQGSEA. The length of the CDR3 is 12 residues. V gave up 8 bases and J gave up 7 bases; unmatched junction bases: 7. CDR3 nucleotide sequence: TGCAGCTCGCAGCAGGGGGCGAATGAGCAGTTCTTC. This sequence encodes CSSQQGANEQFF.

The chain joins TRBV6-5 to TRBJ1-2, with a tentative D call TRBD1 (5 bases). Trimming took 6 bases from V and 7 from J, leaving 18 bases between them. Germline loops: CDR1 MNHEY, CDR2 SVGAGI. The CDR3 is 14 residues long. The CDR3 reads CASSHRGREGGYTF. The CDR3, as DNA: TGTGCCAGCAGCCACCGGGGACGGGAGGGTGGCTACACCTTC.

The rearrangement uses TRBV4-2 and TRBJ2-1; D ambiguous. Germline V gene lookup returns CDR1 LGHNA and CDR2 YNFKEQ. V was pared by 4 bases and J by 7 bases, with 14 bases between. This CDR3 is built from 14 residues. CDR3 sequence (DNA): TGTGCCAGCAGCCGCGGCCTAGAGGCAAATGAGCAGTTCTTC. Translation: CASSRGLEANEQFF.

The chain is built from TRBV7-4 and TRBJ1-5; D is possibly TRBD1 (6 bases). The CDR3 length is 16 residues. Germline V lookup: CDR1 SGHVT, CDR2 SQSDAQ. V lost 1 base and J 0 bases, leaving 10 bases between the germline ends. The CDR3 spells CASSLVGRGSNQPQHF. The CDR3, as DNA: TGTGCCAGCAGCTTAGTGGGCAGGGGTAGCAATCAGCCCCAGCATTTT.

Written as DNA, the CDR3 is TGCGCCAGCAGCCTGAGACTAGCGGGAGGGTTACTGACTAACACCGGGGAGCTGTTTTTT. It specifies CASSLRLAGGLLTNTGELFF. The chain couples TRBV5-1 to TRBJ2-2; TRBD2 aligns across 14 bases. Germline V CDR1 and CDR2: SGHRS, YFSETQ. With 4 bases clipped from V and 2 bases from J, the junction kept 13 bases outside the gene matches. This CDR3 comprises 20 residues.

This chain uses TRBV7-2 with TRBJ2-5; 11 bases are shared with TRBD1. Germline CDR1 and CDR2: SGHTA and FQGNSA. Unmatched junction bases numbered 8, after V lost 5 bases and J lost 3 bases. CDR3 length: 16 residues. The CDR3 nucleotides are TGTGCCAGCAGCCCGCGGGCGGGACAGGGGGAAGAGACCCAGTACTTC. Protein product: CASSPRAGQGEETQYF.

The chain uses TRBV19 and TRBJ2-3; 11 bases are shared with TRBD2. V trimming: 2 bases; J trimming: 0 bases; junction bases outside the gene matches: 1. The CDR3 spans 16 residues. CDR1 is LNHDA and CDR2 is SQIVND in the germline V gene (reference sequence). For the CDR3, the DNA is TGTGCCAGTAGTATAAGACTAGCGGGGAGCACAGATACGCAGTATTTT. This codes for CASSIRLAGSTDTQYF.

The CDR3 reads CASSPTGTSKSYEQYF. The CDR3 DNA is TGCGCCAGCAGCCCAACCGGGACTAGCAAATCCTACGAGCAGTACTTC. The rearrangement uses TRBV5-1 and TRBJ2-7, with 9 nucleotides matching TRBD2. The germline V gene has CDR1 SGHRS and CDR2 YFSETQ. V lost 4 bases, J lost 1 base, and 9 bases stayed unmatched. The CDR3 sequence is 16 residues long.

The V and J genes are TRBV7-2 and TRBJ2-7; the D is unclear. CDR1 is SGHTA and CDR2 is FQGNSA in the germline V gene. The CDR3 extends over 16 amino acids. Trimming removed 3 bases at V and 5 bases at J, with 20 bases between. The CDR3 spells CASSFPSGVAKNEQYF. In nucleotides, the CDR3 is TGTGCCAGCAGCTTCCCCAGTGGAGTCGCTAAGAACGAGCAGTACTTC.

This chain uses TRBV20-1 with TRBJ2-3; no clear D. V lost 4 bases to trimming and J lost 6 bases, with 8 bases between them. Germline V gives CDR1 DFQATT, CDR2 SNEGSKA (reference sequence). This CDR3 region has 11 residues. CDR3 nucleotides: TGCAGTGCTACCCCCAGGGATACGCAGTATTTT. Translating it yields CSATPRDTQYF.

The chain employs TRBV4-1 and TRBJ2-1; 10 bases are a match to TRBD2. CDR1 MGHRA and CDR2 YSYEKL come from the germline V gene. The CDR3 loop spans 19 amino acids. With V trimmed by 0 bases and J by 7 bases, 15 bases remained unmatched. DNA for the CDR3: TGCGCCAGCAGCCAAGATGAGCTAGCGGGAGTTCATTTGGGTAATGAGCAGTTCTTC. Its protein is CASSQDELAGVHLGNEQFF.

For the CDR3, the DNA is TGTGCCACCAGTGATCCCCGGGAGCCTGCGGAGACCCAGTACTTC. Encoded protein: CATSDPREPAETQYF. The chain combines TRBV24-1 with TRBJ2-5; perhaps TRBD2 as D (6 bases). Germline V gene data show CDR1 as KGHDR and CDR2 as SFDVKD. The germline V and J ends were trimmed by 3 bases and 5 bases, with 15 bases remaining between them. This CDR3 spans 15 amino acids.

The rearrangement joins TRBV18 to TRBJ2-3; TRBD1 agrees at 12 bases. V was pared by 0 bases and J by 3 bases, with 4 bases of the junction left unmatched. Germline values: CDR1 KGHSH, CDR2 LQKENI. There are 17 residues in the CDR3. Here the CDR3 reads CASSPPGDRGPTDTQYF. CDR3 coding DNA: TGTGCCAGCTCACCACCTGGGGACAGGGGGCCTACAGATACGCAGTATTTT.

This rearrangement joins TRBV28 to TRBJ1-2; perhaps TRBD1 as D (5 bases). CDR1 MDHEN and CDR2 SYDVKM come from the germline V gene. V shed 3 bases and J shed 2 bases, with 22 bases lying between them. This CDR3 is built from 18 residues. In DNA, the CDR3 is TGTGCCAGCAGTTTGGCTTCAAGGTGGGCAGGGCGGAACTATGGCTACACCTTC. It codes for CASSLASRWAGRNYGYTF.

The chain uses TRBV7-9 and TRBJ2-5, with 9 bases identical to TRBD1. The CDR3 covers 16 residues. V gave up 4 bases and J gave up 5 bases; unmatched junction bases: 11. CDR1 is SEHNR and CDR2 is FQNEAQ in the germline V gene (reference sequence). CDR3 sequence reads: CASSYRDRALEETQYF. CDR3 DNA sequence: TGTGCCAGCAGCTATAGGGACAGGGCACTGGAGGAGACCCAGTACTTC.

V is TRBV5-1 and J is TRBJ2-3, with unresolved D. This CDR3 is built from 11 residues. Germline assignment: CDR1 SGHRS and CDR2 YFSETQ. V shed 7 bases and J shed 7 bases, with 10 bases lying between them. The CDR3 DNA follows: TGCGCCAGCGCGCTCGAGAATACGCAGTATTTT. Protein: CASALENTQYF.

The chain recombines TRBV4-2 with TRBJ1-5; the D is unclear. The CDR3 totals 13 residues. Looked up from germline, CDR1 is LGHNA and CDR2 is YNFKEQ. Trimming cost V 4 bases and J 10 bases, with 14 bases left between them. For the CDR3, the DNA is TGTGCCAGCAGCCTGACGCAGGTAGAACCCCAGCATTTT. Translated, it gives CASSLTQVEPQHF.

In its sample, this clone was seen a few times. The gene calls are TRBV19 and TRBJ2-2, with D maybe TRBD1 (5 bases). This CDR3 spans 11 amino acids. V shed 3 bases and J shed 10 bases, with 6 bases lying between them. From germline, CDR1 is LNHDA and CDR2 SQIVND (reference sequence). The CDR3 DNA reads as TGTGCCAGTAGTATCAGGGTGGAGCTGTTTTTT. It encodes CASSIRVELFF.

The chain recombines TRBV2 with TRBJ1-5, with 12 bases identical to TRBD1. The germline V gene encodes CDR1 SNHLY and CDR2 FYNNEI. This CDR3 is 15 amino acids long. After removal of 6 bases from V and 6 bases from J, the junction contained 6 bases not matched to a gene. CDR3 bases: TGTGCCAGCAGCCCGGGACAGGGGGCCGTTCAGCCCCAGCATTTT. Its protein product is CASSPGQGAVQPQHF.

This rearrangement joins TRBV18 to TRBJ1-4, with 10 bases fitting TRBD1. CDR3 size: 15 residues. Losses at the gene ends were 3 bases for V and 4 bases for J; bases not matched to a gene: 2. In germline, CDR1 is KGHSH, CDR2 LQKENI. CDR3 in amino acids: CASSPGQGLNEKLFF. As DNA, the CDR3 is TGTGCCAGCTCACCGGGACAGGGGCTTAATGAAAAACTGTTTTTT.

This clone was detected once. This chain uses TRBV7-2 with TRBJ1-5; 7 bases match TRBD1. CDR3 length: 15 amino acids. In germline, CDR1 is SGHTA, CDR2 FQGNSA. V was clipped by 4 bases and J by 6 bases; unmatched bases: 9. The CDR3 here is CASSSGRQGGQPQHF. The CDR3 bases are TGTGCCAGCAGCTCTGGGCGGCAGGGGGGTCAGCCCCAGCATTTT.